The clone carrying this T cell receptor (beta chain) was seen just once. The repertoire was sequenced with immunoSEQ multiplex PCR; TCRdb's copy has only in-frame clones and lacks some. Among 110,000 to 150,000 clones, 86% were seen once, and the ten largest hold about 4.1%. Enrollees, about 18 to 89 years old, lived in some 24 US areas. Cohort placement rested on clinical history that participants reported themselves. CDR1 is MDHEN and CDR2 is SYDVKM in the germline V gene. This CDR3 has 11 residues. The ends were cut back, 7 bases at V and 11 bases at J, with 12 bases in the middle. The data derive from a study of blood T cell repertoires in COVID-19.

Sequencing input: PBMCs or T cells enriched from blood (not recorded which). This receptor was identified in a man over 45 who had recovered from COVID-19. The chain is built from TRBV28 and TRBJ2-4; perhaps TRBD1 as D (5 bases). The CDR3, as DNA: TGTGCCAGCAATAACCGACAGTTTCAGTACTTC. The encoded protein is CASNNRQFQYF.